Listed here are 26 T cell receptor beta chains from one sample, sequenced in a study of T cell responses to AZD1222 COVID-19 vaccine. The method was immunoSEQ multiplex PCR; TCRdb's version includes in-frame clones alone and lacks a portion of them. Of about 100,000 clones in the sample, 80% to 95% were seen once. The sequences come from peripheral blood, collected on day 0 of AZD1222 vaccination. These receptors all stem from an adult in good health.

V is TRBV27 and J is TRBJ1-1; D is uncertain. Trimming removed 4 bases at V and 0 bases at J, with 15 bases between. This CDR3 is 16 amino acids long. The V gene's germline CDR1 is MNHEY and CDR2 SMNVEV (reference sequence). CDR3 sequence (DNA): TGTGCCAGCAGTTACTCCAGGTCGCGTATGAACACTGAAGCTTTCTTT. It yields the protein CASSYSRSRMNTEAFF.

This clone was recorded once. The CDR3 loop reads CASSLNGASGANVLTF. The CDR3 bases are TGTGCCAGCAGCTTGAACGGAGCCTCTGGGGCCAACGTCCTGACTTTC. The chain carries TRBV5-5 and TRBJ2-6; D is unresolved. The CDR3 totals 16 residues. V was clipped by 1 base and J by 0 bases, with 8 bases between them. Germline V CDR1 and CDR2: SGHKS, YYEKEE (reference sequence).

The chain recombines TRBV13 with TRBJ2-3, with 8 bases identical to TRBD2. CDR1 is PRHDT, CDR2 FYEKMQ, per germline (reference sequence). Germline trimming cut 0 bases from V and 4 bases from J; bases unmatched to any gene: 12. The CDR3 totals 18 residues. The CDR3 loop is CASSLGLIRLAGADTQYF. The DNA for the CDR3 is TGTGCCAGCAGCTTAGGCCTAATCCGGCTAGCGGGCGCAGATACGCAGTATTTT.

The rearrangement uses TRBV28 and TRBJ2-3, with D perhaps TRBD2 (8 bases). V lost 4 bases, J lost 4 bases, and 15 bases lay in between. CDR1 is MDHEN and CDR2 is SYDVKM in the germline V gene. CDR3 length: 15 amino acids. The CDR3 nucleotides are TGTGCCAGCAGTTACAGGGGACTAGACTCAGATACGCAGTATTTT. This sequence encodes CASSYRGLDSDTQYF. Full variable domain (missing parts from reference TRBV28 and TRBJ2-3): DVKVTQSSRYLVKRTGEKVFLECVQDMDHENMFWYRQDPGLGLRLIYFSYDVKMKEKGDIPEGYSVSREKKERFSLILESASTNQTSMYLCASSYRGLDSDTQYFGPGTRLTVL.

The V and J genes are TRBV18 and TRBJ2-3; 7 bases align to TRBD2. Germline V gives CDR1 KGHSH, CDR2 LQKENI. With V trimmed by 3 bases and J by 0 bases, 3 bases remained unmatched. The CDR3 runs 15 residues. The CDR3 DNA follows: TGTGCCAGCTCACCGAGCGGGGCAAGCACAGATACGCAGTATTTT. Protein sequence: CASSPSGASTDTQYF.

The V call is TRBV29-1, the J call TRBJ2-3; D gene ambiguous. The germline V and J ends were trimmed by 3 bases and 7 bases, with 8 bases remaining between them. The CDR3 length is 11 residues. Germline loops: CDR1 SQVTM, CDR2 ANQGSEA. The DNA for the CDR3 is TGCAGCGTTGATGGGTCAAATACGCAGTATTTT. This translates into CSVDGSNTQYF.

The J gene is TRBJ1-1, the V gene TRBV6-1; 8 bases fit TRBD1. V was pared by 2 bases and J by 10 bases, with 9 bases of the junction left unmatched. The CDR3 is 14 residues long. Looked up from germline, CDR1 is MNHNS and CDR2 is SASEGT. This CDR3 is CASSEPGQGGGAFF. The CDR3 nucleotides are TGTGCCAGCAGTGAACCTGGACAGGGAGGGGGAGCTTTCTTT.

The genes are TRBV7-9 and TRBJ2-1; D ambiguous. CDR1 and CDR2 (germline): SEHNR, FQNEAQ (reference sequence). The ends were cut back, 3 bases at V and 2 bases at J, with 5 bases in the middle. This CDR3 comprises 13 residues. The CDR3 loop reads CASSFGTYNEQFF. The CDR3 DNA reads TGTGCCAGCAGCTTTGGGACCTACAATGAGCAGTTCTTC.

V and J are TRBV29-1 and TRBJ2-7; D gene ambiguous. CDR3 length equals 12 residues. Germline V gene data show CDR1 as SQVTM and CDR2 as ANQGSEA. The V end lost 6 bases, the J end lost 3 bases, and 12 bases lay between the germline ends. CDR3 in DNA: TGCAGCGTAAACACCGGAGACTACGAGCAGTACTTC. Its protein product is CSVNTGDYEQYF.

This clone is a singleton in its sample. This chain joins TRBV16 and TRBJ1-2; D remains ambiguous. CDR1 is KGHSY, CDR2 FQNENV, per germline. The CDR3 spans 13 residues. Trimming removed 0 bases at V and 4 bases at J, with 6 bases between. The CDR3, as DNA: TGTGCCAGCAGCCAATCCCGGGTCTATGGCTACACCTTC. It yields the protein CASSQSRVYGYTF.

The rearrangement joins TRBV30 to TRBJ2-7; D is perhaps TRBD1 (6 bases). The CDR3 has 17 residues. The germline gives CDR1 GTSNPN, CDR2 SVGIG (reference sequence). The V end was cut by 0 bases, the J end by 2 bases, with 20 bases between. The CDR3 bases are TGTGCCTGGAGTGTTACAGGGCCTAGAAGGTGGGCCTACGAGCAGTACTTC. Translating it yields CAWSVTGPRRWAYEQYF.

The chain is built from TRBV18 and TRBJ2-3, with D perhaps matching TRBD2 (5 bases). The CDR3 is 14 residues long. V was cut by 5 bases and J by 1 base, with 10 bases left in between. Germline assignment: CDR1 KGHSH and CDR2 LQKENI. The CDR3 protein is CASSFGLGTDTQYF. CDR3 DNA sequence: TGTGCCAGCTCATTCGGACTCGGCACAGATACGCAGTATTTT.

The rearrangement links TRBV28 to TRBJ2-7; the D gene is possibly TRBD1 (7 bases). Germline V gives CDR1 MDHEN, CDR2 SYDVKM. V lost 5 bases, J lost 2 bases, and 13 bases lay in between. This CDR3 has 14 residues. The CDR3 protein is CASSGGTVPYEQYF. DNA of the CDR3: TGTGCCAGCAGTGGAGGGACAGTACCCTACGAGCAGTACTTC.

The V gene is TRBV28, the J gene TRBJ2-1; the D gene is possibly TRBD2 (5 bases). The CDR3 consists of 16 residues. Germline V gene lookup returns CDR1 MDHEN and CDR2 SYDVKM. The germline V and J ends were trimmed by 3 bases and 0 bases, with 12 bases remaining between them. As DNA, the CDR3 is TGTGCCAGCAGTTTGGTTTCTGCGGGCTCCTACAATGAGCAGTTCTTC. As protein: CASSLVSAGSYNEQFF.

The V gene is TRBV24-1, the J gene TRBJ2-2, with 8 bases matching TRBD1. V shed 7 bases and J 6 bases; nucleotides not matched to a gene: 9. The germline V gene has CDR1 KGHDR and CDR2 SFDVKD. This CDR3 is built from 15 residues. CDR3 in amino acids: CATRLGQGEAGELFF. CDR3 nucleotides: TGTGCCACCAGGCTCGGACAGGGAGAGGCCGGGGAGCTGTTTTTT.

The CDR3 reads CASQGALETQYF. CDR3 coding DNA: TGTGCCAGTCAGGGGGCGCTTGAGACCCAGTACTTC. J is TRBJ2-5 and V is TRBV28; 8 bases are a match to TRBD1. This CDR3 contains 12 residues. Trimming removed 9 bases from V and 5 bases from J; junction bases left unmatched: 5. The germline V gene has CDR1 MDHEN and CDR2 SYDVKM.

This sequence joins TRBV2 and TRBJ2-7; 11 nucleotides agree with TRBD2. CDR3 size: 15 residues. With V trimmed by 8 bases and J by 7 bases, 13 bases remained unmatched. Germline V lookup: CDR1 SNHLY, CDR2 FYNNEI. The CDR3 loop reads CASAFETSGMGEQYF. DNA for the CDR3: TGTGCCAGCGCGTTCGAGACTAGCGGGATGGGGGAGCAGTACTTC.

The chain links TRBV6-5 to TRBJ2-7; 7 bases align to TRBD1. Germline CDR1 reads MNHEY; CDR2 reads SVGAGI. Losses at the gene ends were 0 bases for V and 5 bases for J; bases not matched to a gene: 7. The CDR3 has 15 amino acids. CDR3 residues: CASSYSQGKGHEQYF. CDR3 coding DNA: TGTGCCAGCAGTTACTCACAGGGGAAAGGCCACGAGCAGTACTTC.

The chain combines TRBV10-3 with TRBJ2-3; 10 bases match TRBD2. This CDR3 has 16 amino acids. V lost 8 bases, J lost 3 bases, and 11 bases stayed unmatched. Germline values: CDR1 ENHRY, CDR2 SYGVKD. CDR3 coding DNA: TGTGCCATCCTAGCATCCGGAGCGGGAGGGACAGATACGCAGTATTTT. Translation gives CAILASGAGGTDTQYF.

The chain joins TRBV28 to TRBJ1-5; tentatively, D is TRBD1 (6 bases). V lost 6 bases and J 4 bases, leaving 16 bases between the germline ends. The V gene's germline CDR1 is MDHEN and CDR2 SYDVKM. The CDR3 has 15 residues. DNA of the CDR3: TGTGCCAGCAGCCCCGAGGGGGGCCTAAATCAGCCCCAGCATTTT. It is translated as CASSPEGGLNQPQHF.

The chain joins TRBV3-1 (or the pseudogene TRBV3-2) to TRBJ2-2; 8 positions agree with TRBD1. V dropped 0 bases and J dropped 5; count of bases not matched to a gene: 5. The CDR3 consists of 16 residues. The germline V gene encodes CDR1 LGHDT and CDR2 YNNKEL (reference sequence). The DNA of the CDR3 is TGTGCCAGCAGCCAAGACAGGGGGCAAGGTACCGGGGAGCTGTTTTTT. As protein: CASSQDRGQGTGELFF.

In the case of this clone: This sample includes further DNA sequences coding for the same CDR3. This rearrangement joins TRBV15 to TRBJ1-5; D is uncertain. Germline values: CDR1 LNHNV, CDR2 YYDKDF (reference sequence). V lost 1 base, J lost 0 bases, and 10 bases lay in between. The CDR3 contains 16 residues. CDR3 in DNA: TGTGCCACCAGCAGAGTCCGCAGTAATAGCAATCAGCCCCAGCATTTT. This encodes CATSRVRSNSNQPQHF.

The chain couples TRBV23-1 to TRBJ2-7; 10 bases are shared with TRBD1. TRBV23-1 is marked as an open reading frame, function uncertain. The junction had 4 bases not matched to a gene; V was cut back by 0 bases and J by 2 bases. The CDR3 contains 16 residues. CDR3 sequence: CASSQSPGQGTYEQYF. The CDR3 DNA sequence: TGCGCCAGCAGTCAATCGCCGGGACAGGGGACCTACGAGCAGTACTTC.

The V and J genes are TRBV3-1 (or the pseudogene TRBV3-2) and TRBJ2-7; 7 bases align to TRBD2. The trim removed 1 base at V and 3 bases at J, leaving 6 bases unmatched. The length of the CDR3 is 15 residues. Germline lookup yields CDR1 LGHDT and CDR2 YNNKEL (reference sequence). The CDR3, as DNA: TGTGCCAGCAGCCAAGTTCACGGGAGGAGCTACGAGCAGTACTTC. It encodes CASSQVHGRSYEQYF.

The V gene is TRBV28, the J gene TRBJ1-5; D is ambiguous. Trimming left V 2 bases short and J 6 bases short, with 8 bases between. Germline loops: CDR1 MDHEN, CDR2 SYDVKM. The CDR3 extends over 13 amino acids. The CDR3: CASSLGYRQPQHF. The DNA of the CDR3 is TGTGCCAGCAGTTTAGGGTATCGTCAGCCCCAGCATTTT. Full variable domain (outside the CDR3, taken from reference TRBV28 and TRBJ1-5): DVKVTQSSRYLVKRTGEKVFLECVQDMDHENMFWYRQDPGLGLRLIYFSYDVKMKEKGDIPEGYSVSREKKERFSLILESASTNQTSMYLCASSLGYRQPQHFGDGTRLSIL.

J is TRBJ1-5 and V is TRBV5-4; perhaps TRBD1 as D (6 bases). Germline V gene lookup returns CDR1 SGHNT and CDR2 YYREEE (reference sequence). Trimming pared 1 base from V and 4 bases from J, leaving 9 bases between. The CDR3 extends over 14 amino acids. The CDR3 bases are TGTGCCAGCAGCTTGTGGGGGCCAAATCAGCCCCAGCATTTT. It is translated as CASSLWGPNQPQHF.